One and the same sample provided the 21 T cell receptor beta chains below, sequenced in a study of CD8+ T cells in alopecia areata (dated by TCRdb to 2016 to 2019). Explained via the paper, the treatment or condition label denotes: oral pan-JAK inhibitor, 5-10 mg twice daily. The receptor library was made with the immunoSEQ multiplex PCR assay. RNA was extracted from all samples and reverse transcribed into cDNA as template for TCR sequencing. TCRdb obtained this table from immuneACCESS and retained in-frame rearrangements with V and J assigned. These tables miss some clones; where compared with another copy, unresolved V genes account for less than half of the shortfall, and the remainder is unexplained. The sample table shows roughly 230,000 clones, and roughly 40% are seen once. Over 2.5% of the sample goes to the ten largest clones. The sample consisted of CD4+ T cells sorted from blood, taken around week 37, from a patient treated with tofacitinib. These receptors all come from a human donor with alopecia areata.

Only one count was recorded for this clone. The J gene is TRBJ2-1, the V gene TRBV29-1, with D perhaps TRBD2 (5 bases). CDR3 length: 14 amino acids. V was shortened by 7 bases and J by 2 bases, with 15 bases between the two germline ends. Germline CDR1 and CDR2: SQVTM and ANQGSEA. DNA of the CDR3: TGCAGCGCCGATTCGGACTCCGCCTACAATGAGCAGTTCTTC. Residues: CSADSDSAYNEQFF.

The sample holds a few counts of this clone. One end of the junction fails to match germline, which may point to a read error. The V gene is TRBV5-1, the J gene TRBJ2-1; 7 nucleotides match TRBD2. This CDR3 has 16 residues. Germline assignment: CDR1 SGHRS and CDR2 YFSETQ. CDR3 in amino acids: CASSLVTSSFYNERFF. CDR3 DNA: TGCGCCAGCAGCTTGGTGACTAGCAGTTTCTACAATGAGCGGTTCTTC.

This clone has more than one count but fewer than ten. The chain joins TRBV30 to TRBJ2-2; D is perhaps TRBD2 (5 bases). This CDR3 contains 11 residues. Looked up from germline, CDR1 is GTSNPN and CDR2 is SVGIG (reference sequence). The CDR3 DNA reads TGTTGTGGGAGTAACACCGGGGAGCTGTTTTTT. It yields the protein CCGSNTGELFF.

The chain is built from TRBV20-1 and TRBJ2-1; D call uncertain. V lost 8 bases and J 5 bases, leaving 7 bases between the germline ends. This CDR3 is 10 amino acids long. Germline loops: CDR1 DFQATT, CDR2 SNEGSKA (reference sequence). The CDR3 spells CSMYHNEQFF. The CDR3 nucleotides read TGCAGTATGTACCACAATGAGCAGTTCTTC.

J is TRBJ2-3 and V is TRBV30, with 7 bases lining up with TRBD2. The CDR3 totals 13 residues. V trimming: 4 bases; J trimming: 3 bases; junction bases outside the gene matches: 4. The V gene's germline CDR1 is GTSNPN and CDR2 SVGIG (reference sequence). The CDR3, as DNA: TGTGCCTGGAATCAGCGGGGAACAGATACGCAGTATTTT. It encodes CAWNQRGTDTQYF.

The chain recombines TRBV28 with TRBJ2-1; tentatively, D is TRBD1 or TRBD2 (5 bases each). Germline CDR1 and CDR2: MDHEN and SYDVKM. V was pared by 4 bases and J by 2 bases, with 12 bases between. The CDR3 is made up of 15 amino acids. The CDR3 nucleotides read TGTGCCAGCAGTTCGGGACGGAAGACCTACAATGAGCAGTTCTTC. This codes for CASSSGRKTYNEQFF. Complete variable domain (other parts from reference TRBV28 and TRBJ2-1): DVKVTQSSRYLVKRTGEKVFLECVQDMDHENMFWYRQDPGLGLRLIYFSYDVKMKEKGDIPEGYSVSREKKERFSLILESASTNQTSMYLCASSSGRKTYNEQFFGPGTRLTVL.

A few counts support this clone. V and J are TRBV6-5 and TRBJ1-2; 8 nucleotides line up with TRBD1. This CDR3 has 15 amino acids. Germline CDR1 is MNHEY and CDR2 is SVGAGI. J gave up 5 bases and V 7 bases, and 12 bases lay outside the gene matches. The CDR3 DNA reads TGTGCCAGCACCCTTTCTCCCAGGGGGCAATATGGCTACACCTTC. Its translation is CASTLSPRGQYGYTF.

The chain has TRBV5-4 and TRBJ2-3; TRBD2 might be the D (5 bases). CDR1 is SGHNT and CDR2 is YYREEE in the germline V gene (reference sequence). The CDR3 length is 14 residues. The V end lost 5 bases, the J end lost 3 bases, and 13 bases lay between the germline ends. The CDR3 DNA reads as TGTGCCAGCAGAAAAGCGGAGCGGACAGATACGCAGTATTTT. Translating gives CASRKAERTDTQYF.

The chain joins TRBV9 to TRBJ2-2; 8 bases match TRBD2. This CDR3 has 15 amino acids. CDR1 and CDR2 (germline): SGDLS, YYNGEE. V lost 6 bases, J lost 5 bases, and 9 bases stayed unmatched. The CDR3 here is CASTRPGLGTGELFF. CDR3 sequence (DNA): TGTGCCAGCACACGCCCGGGACTAGGGACCGGGGAGCTGTTTTTT. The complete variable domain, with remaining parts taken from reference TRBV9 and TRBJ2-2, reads DSGVTQTPKHLITATGQRVTLRCSPRSGDLSVYWYQQSLDQGLQFLIQYYNGEERAKGNILERFSAQQFPDLHSELNLSSLELGDSALYFCASTRPGLGTGELFFGEGSRLTVL.

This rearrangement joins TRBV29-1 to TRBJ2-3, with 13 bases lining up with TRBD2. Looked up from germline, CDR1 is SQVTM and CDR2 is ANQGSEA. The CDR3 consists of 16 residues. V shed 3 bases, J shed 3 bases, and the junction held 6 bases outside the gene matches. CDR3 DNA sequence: TGCAGCGTTGAGAGGACTAGCGGGAGTTCGACAGATACGCAGTATTTT. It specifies CSVERTSGSSTDTQYF.

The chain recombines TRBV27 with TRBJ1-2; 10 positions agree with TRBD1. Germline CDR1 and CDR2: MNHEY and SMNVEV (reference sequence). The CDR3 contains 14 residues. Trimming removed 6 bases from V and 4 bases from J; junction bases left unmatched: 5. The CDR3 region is CASSTGTGAYGYTF. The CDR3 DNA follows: TGTGCCAGCAGCACCGGGACAGGGGCCTATGGCTACACCTTC.

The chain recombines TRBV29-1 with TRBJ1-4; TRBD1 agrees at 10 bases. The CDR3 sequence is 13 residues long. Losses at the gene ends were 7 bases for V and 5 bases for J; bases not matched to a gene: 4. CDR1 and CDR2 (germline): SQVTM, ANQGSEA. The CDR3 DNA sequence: TGCAGCGCTGCGACAGGGGGCAATGAAAAACTGTTTTTT. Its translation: CSAATGGNEKLFF.

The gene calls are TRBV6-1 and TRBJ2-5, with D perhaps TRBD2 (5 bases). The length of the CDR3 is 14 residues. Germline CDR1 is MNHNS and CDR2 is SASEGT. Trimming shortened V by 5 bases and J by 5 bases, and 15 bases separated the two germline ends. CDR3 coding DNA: TGTGCCAGCAGTCACCAAACTAGGAGCGAGACCCAGTACTTC. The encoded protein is CASSHQTRSETQYF.

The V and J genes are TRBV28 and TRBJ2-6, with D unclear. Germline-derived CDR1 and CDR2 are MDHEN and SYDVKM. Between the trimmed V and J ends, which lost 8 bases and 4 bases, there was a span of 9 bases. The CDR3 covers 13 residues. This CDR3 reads CASEALGANVLTF. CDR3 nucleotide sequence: TGTGCCAGCGAGGCGCTGGGGGCCAACGTCCTGACTTTC.

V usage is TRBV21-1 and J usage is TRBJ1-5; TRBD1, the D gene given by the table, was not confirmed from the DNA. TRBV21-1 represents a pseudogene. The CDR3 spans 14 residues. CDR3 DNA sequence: TGTGCCAGCACCTGCAGACAGCAAAATCAGCCCCAGCATTTT. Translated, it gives CASTCRQQNQPQHF.

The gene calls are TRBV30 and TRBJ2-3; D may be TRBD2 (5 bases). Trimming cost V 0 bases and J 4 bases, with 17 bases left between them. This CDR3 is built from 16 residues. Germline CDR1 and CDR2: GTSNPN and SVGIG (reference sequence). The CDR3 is CAWSVRGRSGADTQYF. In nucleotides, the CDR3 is TGTGCCTGGAGTGTACGAGGACGGTCCGGGGCAGATACGCAGTATTTT.

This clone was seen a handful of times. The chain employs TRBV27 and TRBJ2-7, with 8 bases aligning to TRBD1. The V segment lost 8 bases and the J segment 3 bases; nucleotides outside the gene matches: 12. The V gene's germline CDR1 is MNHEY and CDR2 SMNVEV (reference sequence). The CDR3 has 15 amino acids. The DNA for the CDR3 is TGTGCCAGCCGACACCCAGGACAGGGCGTCTACGAGCAGTACTTC. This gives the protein CASRHPGQGVYEQYF.

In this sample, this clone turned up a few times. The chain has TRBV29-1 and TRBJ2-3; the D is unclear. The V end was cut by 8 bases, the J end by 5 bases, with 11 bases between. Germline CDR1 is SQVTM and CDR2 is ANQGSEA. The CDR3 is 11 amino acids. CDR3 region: CSKSWLDTQYF. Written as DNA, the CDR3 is TGCAGCAAGTCTTGGCTAGATACGCAGTATTTT.

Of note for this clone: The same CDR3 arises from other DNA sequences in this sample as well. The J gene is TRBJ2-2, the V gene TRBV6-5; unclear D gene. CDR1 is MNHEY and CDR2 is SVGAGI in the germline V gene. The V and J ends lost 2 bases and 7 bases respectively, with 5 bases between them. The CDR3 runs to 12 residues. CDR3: CASSYRGGELFF. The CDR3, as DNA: TGTGCCAGCAGTTACCGCGGCGGGGAGCTGTTTTTT.

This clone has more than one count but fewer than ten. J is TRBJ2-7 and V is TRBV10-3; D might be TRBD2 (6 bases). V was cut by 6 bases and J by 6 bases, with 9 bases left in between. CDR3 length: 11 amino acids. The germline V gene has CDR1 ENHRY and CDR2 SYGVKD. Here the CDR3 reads CAIREGSEQYF. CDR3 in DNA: TGTGCCATCAGGGAGGGGTCCGAGCAGTACTTC.

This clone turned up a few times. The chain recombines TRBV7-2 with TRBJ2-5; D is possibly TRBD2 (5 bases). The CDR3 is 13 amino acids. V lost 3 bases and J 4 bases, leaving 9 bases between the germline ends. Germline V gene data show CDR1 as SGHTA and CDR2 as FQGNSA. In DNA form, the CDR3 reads TGTGCCAGCAGCTTTGGAGGTCCAGAGACCCAGTACTTC. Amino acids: CASSFGGPETQYF.